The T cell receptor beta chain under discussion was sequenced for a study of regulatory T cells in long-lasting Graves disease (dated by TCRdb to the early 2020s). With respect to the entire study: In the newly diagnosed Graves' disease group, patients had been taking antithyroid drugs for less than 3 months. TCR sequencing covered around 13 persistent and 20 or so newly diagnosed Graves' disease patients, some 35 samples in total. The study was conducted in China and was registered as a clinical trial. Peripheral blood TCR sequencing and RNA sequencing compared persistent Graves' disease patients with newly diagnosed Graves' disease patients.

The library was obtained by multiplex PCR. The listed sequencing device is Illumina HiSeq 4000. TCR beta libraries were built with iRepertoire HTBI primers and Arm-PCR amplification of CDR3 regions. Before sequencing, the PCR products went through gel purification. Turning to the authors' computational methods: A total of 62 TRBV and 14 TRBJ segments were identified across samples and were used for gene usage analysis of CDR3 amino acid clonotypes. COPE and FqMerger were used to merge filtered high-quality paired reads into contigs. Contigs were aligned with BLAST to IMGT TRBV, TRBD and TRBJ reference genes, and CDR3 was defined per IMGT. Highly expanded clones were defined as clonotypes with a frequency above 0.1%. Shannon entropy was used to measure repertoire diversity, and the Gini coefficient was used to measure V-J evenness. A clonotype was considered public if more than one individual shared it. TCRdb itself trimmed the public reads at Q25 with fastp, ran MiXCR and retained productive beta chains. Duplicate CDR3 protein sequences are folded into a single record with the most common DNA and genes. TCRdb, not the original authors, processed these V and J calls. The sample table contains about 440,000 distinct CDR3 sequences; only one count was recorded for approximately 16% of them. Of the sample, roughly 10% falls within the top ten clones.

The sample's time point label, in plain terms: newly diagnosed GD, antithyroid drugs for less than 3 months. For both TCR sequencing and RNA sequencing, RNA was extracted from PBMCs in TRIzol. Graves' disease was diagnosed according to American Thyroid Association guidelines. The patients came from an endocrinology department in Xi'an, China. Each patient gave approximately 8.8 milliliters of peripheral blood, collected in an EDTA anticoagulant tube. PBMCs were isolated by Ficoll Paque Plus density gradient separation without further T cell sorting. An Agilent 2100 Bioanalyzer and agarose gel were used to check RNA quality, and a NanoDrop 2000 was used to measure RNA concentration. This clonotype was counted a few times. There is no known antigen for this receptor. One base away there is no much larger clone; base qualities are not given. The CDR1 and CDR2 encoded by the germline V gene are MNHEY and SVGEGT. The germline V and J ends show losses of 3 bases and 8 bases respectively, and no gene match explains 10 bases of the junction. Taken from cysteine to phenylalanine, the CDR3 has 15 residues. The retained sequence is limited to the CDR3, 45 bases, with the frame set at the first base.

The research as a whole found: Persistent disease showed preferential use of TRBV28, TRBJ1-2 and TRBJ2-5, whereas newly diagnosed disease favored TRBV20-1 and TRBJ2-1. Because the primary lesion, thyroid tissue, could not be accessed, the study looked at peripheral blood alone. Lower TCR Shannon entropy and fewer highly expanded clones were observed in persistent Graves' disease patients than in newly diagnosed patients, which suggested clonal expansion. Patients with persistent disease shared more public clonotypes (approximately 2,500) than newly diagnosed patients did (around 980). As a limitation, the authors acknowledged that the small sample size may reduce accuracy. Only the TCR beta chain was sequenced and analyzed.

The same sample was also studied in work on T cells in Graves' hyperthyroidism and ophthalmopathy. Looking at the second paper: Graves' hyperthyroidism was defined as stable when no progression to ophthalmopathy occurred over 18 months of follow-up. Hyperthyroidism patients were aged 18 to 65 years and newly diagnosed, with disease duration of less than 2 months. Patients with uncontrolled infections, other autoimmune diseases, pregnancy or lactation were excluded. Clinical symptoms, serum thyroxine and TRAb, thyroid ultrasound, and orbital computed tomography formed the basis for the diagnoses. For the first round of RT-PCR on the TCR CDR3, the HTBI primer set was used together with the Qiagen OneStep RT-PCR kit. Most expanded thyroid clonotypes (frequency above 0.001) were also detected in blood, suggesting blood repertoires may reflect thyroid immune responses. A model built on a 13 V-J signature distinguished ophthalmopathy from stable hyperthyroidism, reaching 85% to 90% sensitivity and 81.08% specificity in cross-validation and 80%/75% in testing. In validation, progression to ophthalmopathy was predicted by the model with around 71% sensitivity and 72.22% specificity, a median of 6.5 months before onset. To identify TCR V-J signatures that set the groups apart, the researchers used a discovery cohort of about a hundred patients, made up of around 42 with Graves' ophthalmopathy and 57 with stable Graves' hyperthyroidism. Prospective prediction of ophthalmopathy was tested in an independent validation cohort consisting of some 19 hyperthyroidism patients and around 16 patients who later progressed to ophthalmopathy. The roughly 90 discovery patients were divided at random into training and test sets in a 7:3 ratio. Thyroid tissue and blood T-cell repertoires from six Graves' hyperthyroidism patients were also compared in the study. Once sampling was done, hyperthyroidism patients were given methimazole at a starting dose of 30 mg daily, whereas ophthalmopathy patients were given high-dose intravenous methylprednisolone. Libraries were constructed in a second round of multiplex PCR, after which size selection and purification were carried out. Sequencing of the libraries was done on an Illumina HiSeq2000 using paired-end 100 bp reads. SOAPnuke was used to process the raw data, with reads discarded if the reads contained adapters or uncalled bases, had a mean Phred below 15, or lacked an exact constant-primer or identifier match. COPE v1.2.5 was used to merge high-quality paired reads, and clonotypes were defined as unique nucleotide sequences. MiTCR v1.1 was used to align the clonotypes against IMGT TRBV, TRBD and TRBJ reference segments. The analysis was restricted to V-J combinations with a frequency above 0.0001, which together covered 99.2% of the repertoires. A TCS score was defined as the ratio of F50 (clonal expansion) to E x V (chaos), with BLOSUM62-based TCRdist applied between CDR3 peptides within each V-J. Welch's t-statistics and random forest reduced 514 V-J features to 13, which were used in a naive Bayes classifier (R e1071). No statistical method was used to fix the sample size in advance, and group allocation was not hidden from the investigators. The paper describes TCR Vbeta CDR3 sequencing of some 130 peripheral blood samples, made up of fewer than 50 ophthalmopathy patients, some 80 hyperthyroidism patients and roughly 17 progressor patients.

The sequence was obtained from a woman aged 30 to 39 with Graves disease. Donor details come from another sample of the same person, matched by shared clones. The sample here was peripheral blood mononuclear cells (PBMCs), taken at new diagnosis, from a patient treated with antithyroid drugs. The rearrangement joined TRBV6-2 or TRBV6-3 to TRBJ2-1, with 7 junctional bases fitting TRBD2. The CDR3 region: CASSYVAGVIDEQFF. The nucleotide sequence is TGTGCCAGCAGTTATGTGGCGGGAGTTATAGATGAGCAGTTCTTC.